Below, 16 T cell receptor beta chains from the same sample are listed, as sequenced in a study of T cell clones after liver transplantation. Generated by immunoSEQ multiplex PCR, the TCRdb table keeps only in-frame clones and is missing some. Seen here are tens of thousands of clones, around four fifths observed once, and the top ten hold more than 0.45%. The input for sequencing was CD4+ T cells from blood, taken 45 to 46 months after liver transplant. The receptor set was obtained from a human patient who received a liver transplant. Some T cells may have come from the graft donor.

The count of this clone is one. The rearrangement links TRBV7-3 to TRBJ2-5; D not certain. CDR3 size: 13 residues. The V gene's germline CDR1 is SGHTA and CDR2 FQGTGA. Between the trimmed V and J ends, which lost 6 bases and 4 bases, there was a span of 12 bases. The chain's CDR3 is CASSRSGLETQYF. The CDR3 region has the DNA TGTGCCAGCAGTCGTAGTGGGTTAGAGACCCAGTACTTC.

The chain joins TRBV27 to TRBJ2-3; 7 nucleotides align to TRBD1. CDR1 and CDR2 from the germline V gene are MNHEY and SMNVEV (reference sequence). Germline trimming cut 5 bases from V and 5 bases from J; bases unmatched to any gene: 10. This CDR3 contains 15 residues. In nucleotides, the CDR3 is TGTGCCAGCAGTGCCCATGAAGCAGGGGGAGATACGCAGTATTTT. Amino acids: CASSAHEAGGDTQYF.

This chain uses TRBV14 with TRBJ2-4, with 14 bases aligning to TRBD2. The CDR3 consists of 19 residues. J lost 1 base, V lost 2 bases, and 7 bases had no gene match. Germline V gives CDR1 SGHDN, CDR2 FVKESK. The CDR3 DNA reads TGTGCCAGCAGCCAATGGACTAGCGGGAGGATGGGCGCCAAAAACATTCAGTACTTC. It translates to CASSQWTSGRMGAKNIQYF.

The chain couples TRBV4-3 to TRBJ2-1; D remains unclear. The germline V gene has CDR1 LGHNA and CDR2 YSLEER. This CDR3 has 12 residues. Trimming cost V 0 bases and J 9 bases, with 6 bases left between them. The CDR3 DNA is TGCGCCAGCAGCCAAGATTCCGTTGAGCAGTTCTTC. Translation: CASSQDSVEQFF.

The V gene is TRBV5-1, the J gene TRBJ2-3; 12 nucleotides match TRBD2. From germline, CDR1 is SGHRS and CDR2 YFSETQ. Trimming cost V 5 bases and J 3 bases; bases outside gene matches: 4. The CDR3 contains 15 residues. The CDR3, as DNA: TGCGCCAGCAGTGGTACTAGCGGGAGGACAGATACGCAGTATTTT. It translates to CASSGTSGRTDTQYF.

The chain combines TRBV6-6 with TRBJ2-7, with TRBD1 identical over 12 bases. CDR3 length: 15 residues. Germline V CDR1 and CDR2: MNHNY, SVGAGI (reference sequence). With V trimmed by 2 bases and J by 6 bases, 5 bases remained unmatched. The CDR3 nucleotides are TGTGCCAGCAGTTACGTGGGACAGGGGGCAACCGAGCAGTACTTC. This gives the protein CASSYVGQGATEQYF.

The rearrangement joins TRBV7-8 to TRBJ2-3; D is unresolved. This CDR3 has 14 amino acids. Germline lookup yields CDR1 SGHVS and CDR2 FQNEAQ. V lost 6 bases and J lost 1, with 11 bases in between. Here the CDR3 DNA reads TGTGCCAGCAGTTTTCTGGAGCGCACAGATACGCAGTATTTT. This gives the protein CASSFLERTDTQYF. Using reference TRBV7-8 and TRBJ2-3 for the parts outside the CDR3, the full variable domain is GAGVSQSPRYKVAKRGQDVALRCDPISGHVSLFWYQQALGQGPEFLTYFQNEAQLDKSGLPSDRFFAERPEGSVSTLKIQRTQQEDSAVYLCASSFLERTDTQYFGPGTRLTVL.

This clone was recorded only once. V is TRBV2 and J is TRBJ2-7, with TRBD1 as a possible D gene (6 bases). This CDR3 is built from 15 residues. V shed 6 bases and J shed 6 bases, with 21 bases lying between them. Germline-derived CDR1 and CDR2 are SNHLY and FYNNEI. The CDR3 DNA is TGTGCCAGCAGAACAAAGCAGGGGATATACGGCGAGCAGTACTTC. Encoded protein: CASRTKQGIYGEQYF.

V and J are TRBV4-1 and TRBJ2-2; D unresolved. Germline-derived CDR1 and CDR2 are MGHRA and YSYEKL. The CDR3 has 14 residues. Between the trimmed V and J ends, which lost 1 base and 5 bases, there was a span of 8 bases. CDR3 DNA sequence: TGCGCCAGCAGCCAAGGAGAGAGGACCGGGGAGCTGTTTTTT. Translated, it gives CASSQGERTGELFF.

The chain recombines TRBV2 with TRBJ2-7; D ambiguous. Trimming stripped 3 bases from V and 5 bases from J, with 5 bases between. Looked up from germline, CDR1 is SNHLY and CDR2 is FYNNEI. There are 11 residues in the CDR3. The CDR3 DNA is TGTGCCAGCAGTGAGTACGACGAGCAGTACTTC. This translates into CASSEYDEQYF. The whole variable domain, remainder taken from reference TRBV2 and TRBJ2-7, is EPEVTQTPSHQVTQMGQEVILRCVPISNHLYFYWYRQILGQKVEFLVSFYNNEISEKSEIFDDQFSVERPDGSNFTLKIRSTKLEDSAMYFCASSEYDEQYFGPGTRLTVT.

The chain couples TRBV5-1 to TRBJ2-7, with 14 positions matching TRBD2. The V and J ends lost 5 bases and 7 bases, in that order; junction bases with no gene match: 5. Germline V CDR1 and CDR2: SGHRS, YFSETQ. The CDR3 length is 14 residues. CDR3 sequence: CASRGGLAGEEQYF. Here the CDR3 DNA reads TGCGCCAGCAGGGGGGGACTAGCGGGAGAGGAGCAGTACTTC.

This rearrangement joins TRBV7-9 to TRBJ2-2; 10 bases are a match to TRBD2. The CDR3 extends over 16 amino acids. The V gene end was trimmed by 2 bases and the J gene end by 7 bases; junction bases not matched to a gene: 7. Germline V gives CDR1 SEHNR, CDR2 FQNEAQ (reference sequence). This CDR3 reads CASSLIKREGVGELFF. The CDR3 DNA reads as TGTGCCAGCAGCTTAATTAAGCGGGAGGGGGTCGGGGAGCTGTTTTTT.

The V and J genes are TRBV5-1 and TRBJ2-7; D possibly corresponds to TRBD2 (5 bases). The CDR3 extends over 15 amino acids. Germline CDR1 reads SGHRS; CDR2 reads YFSETQ. Trimming stripped 3 bases from V and 0 bases from J, with 13 bases between. CDR3 DNA sequence: TGCGCCAGCAGCTCTCCCGAGGGAAGCTCCTACGAGCAGTACTTC. Its protein is CASSSPEGSSYEQYF.

On this clone: One end of the junction does not line up with germline, which may come from a read error. This chain connects TRBV5-1 to TRBJ2-3; 11 bases match TRBD2. Germline V lookup: CDR1 SGHRS, CDR2 YFSETQ. This CDR3 has 16 residues. This CDR3 is CVSRKTSGRMADTQYF. The CDR3 DNA reads as TGCGTCAGCCGAAAAACTAGCGGGAGAATGGCAGATACGCAGTATTTT.

The genes are TRBV6-1 and TRBJ2-1; 11 bases map to TRBD2. Trimming removed 6 bases from V and 5 bases from J; junction bases left unmatched: 6. The CDR3 runs 15 residues. In germline, CDR1 is MNHNS, CDR2 SASEGT. The CDR3 region has the DNA TGTGCCAGCAGCCTTAGCGGGAGGGCTAACAATGAGCAGTTCTTC. Translating it yields CASSLSGRANNEQFF.

The CDR3 here is CAWKWIGGSSGANVLTF. CDR3 nucleotides: TGTGCCTGGAAATGGATCGGGGGAAGCTCTGGGGCCAACGTCCTGACTTTC. V is TRBV30 and J is TRBJ2-6; D might be TRBD2 (6 bases). The CDR3 loop spans 17 amino acids. V lost 4 bases to trimming and J lost 0 bases, with 16 bases between them. The germline V gene encodes CDR1 GTSNPN and CDR2 SVGIG (reference sequence).